Listed here are 32 T cell receptor beta chains from one sample, sequenced in a study of beta chain features in type 1 diabetes. Study results and caveats: There was a moderate but significant shortening of TCRB CDR3s in all four CD4+ subsets of Type 1 diabetes patients.

Since all of the isolated RNA was reverse transcribed, expressed TCRB transcripts were what got sequenced. The repertoire was sequenced with immunoSEQ multiplex PCR; TCRdb's copy has only in-frame clones and lacks some. This table holds 500,000 to 800,000 clones, around an eighth found once. For these receptors, no antigen is known. What was sequenced was naive CD4+ T cells from blood. These receptors came from a man aged 25 to 45 with type 1 diabetes.

The genes are TRBV11-2 and TRBJ2-1; D uncertain. The CDR3 extends over 13 amino acids. V dropped 5 bases and J dropped 10 bases, with 15 bases sitting between them. The V gene's germline CDR1 is SGHAT and CDR2 FQNNGV. The CDR3 coding sequence is TGTGCCAGCAGCACCAGAAGGACGGTGGAGCAGTTCTTC. It encodes CASSTRRTVEQFF.

The chain employs TRBV2 and TRBJ2-7, with D hard to call. V lost 3 bases and J lost 2, with 11 bases in between. The CDR3 totals 14 residues. Germline loops: CDR1 SNHLY, CDR2 FYNNEI. For the CDR3, the DNA is TGTGCCAGCAGTGATTGGACGGAGACCTACGAGCAGTACTTC. This encodes CASSDWTETYEQYF.

The chain joins TRBV7-2 to TRBJ2-5; 7 nucleotides match TRBD2. The CDR3 runs to 14 residues. Germline CDR1 SGHTA, CDR2 FQGNSA. With V trimmed by 4 bases and J by 2 bases, 4 bases remained unmatched. In DNA, the CDR3 is TGTGCCAGCAGCTCCCGGACTAGACAAGAGACCCAGTACTTC. It is translated as CASSSRTRQETQYF.

This sequence joins TRBV7-6 and TRBJ2-5; D gene ambiguous. The germline gives CDR1 SGHVS, CDR2 FNYEAQ. Trimming shortened V by 3 bases and J by 0 bases, and 5 bases separated the two germline ends. The CDR3 runs 13 residues. The CDR3 protein is CASSLTYQETQYF. CDR3 in DNA: TGTGCCAGCAGCTTGACCTACCAAGAGACCCAGTACTTC. The entire variable domain, with the rest obtained from reference TRBV7-6 and TRBJ2-5, is as follows: GAGVSQSPRYKVTKRGQDVALRCDPISGHVSLYWYRQALGQGPEFLTYFNYEAQQDKSGLPNDRFSAERPEGSISTLTIQRTEQRDSAMYRCASSLTYQETQYFGPGTRLLVL.

The chain couples TRBV7-2 to TRBJ2-3, with 7 bases that match TRBD1. CDR3 size: 16 residues. V lost 2 bases and J lost 2; bases outside the gene matches: 7. Germline CDR1 and CDR2: SGHTA and FQGNSA. The CDR3 region is CASSLYRGFATDTQYF. CDR3 DNA: TGTGCCAGCAGCTTATACAGGGGCTTCGCCACAGATACGCAGTATTTT.

The chain's CDR3 is CSVSGSGGNQPQHF. CDR3 coding DNA: TGCAGCGTTTCAGGTTCAGGGGGCAATCAGCCCCAGCATTTT. The chain uses TRBV29-1 and TRBJ1-5, with D possibly matching TRBD1 (6 bases). Germline V lookup: CDR1 SQVTM, CDR2 ANQGSEA. This CDR3 spans 14 amino acids. The ends were cut back, 5 bases at V and 2 bases at J, with 13 bases in the middle. The full variable domain, completed using reference TRBV29-1 and TRBJ1-5, is SAVISQKPSRDICQRGTSLTIQCQVDSQVTMMFWYRQQPGQSLTLIATANQGSEATYESGFVIDKFPISRPNLTFSTLTVSNMSPEDSSIYLCSVSGSGGNQPQHFGDGTRLSIL.

A few counts support this clone. This rearrangement joins TRBV5-1 to TRBJ2-5; TRBD2 is a possible D gene (7 bases). CDR1 is SGHRS, CDR2 YFSETQ, per germline. Trimming removed 4 bases from V and 1 base from J, with 11 bases in between. CDR3 length equals 14 residues. The DNA of the CDR3 is TGCGCCAGCAGCCGGGGGGCAGGCCAAGAGACCCAGTACTTC. Amino acids: CASSRGAGQETQYF.

In this sample, this clone turned up a few times. The V and J genes are TRBV12-5 and TRBJ1-1; D gene unclear. Trimming left V 6 bases short and J 3 bases short, with 11 bases between. Germline V CDR1 and CDR2: LGHNT, FRNRAP. The CDR3 sequence is 13 residues long. CDR3: CASGRAIDTEAFF. The CDR3 coding sequence is TGTGCTAGTGGGAGAGCCATCGACACTGAAGCTTTCTTT.

This clone was detected a few times. The genes are TRBV2 and TRBJ1-6; 9 positions match TRBD1. After removal of 7 bases from V and 7 bases from J, the junction contained 2 bases not matched to a gene. This CDR3 spans 13 amino acids. The germline gives CDR1 SNHLY, CDR2 FYNNEI. This chain's CDR3 is CASKGQGNSPLHF. The CDR3 bases are TGTGCCAGCAAGGGACAGGGCAATTCACCCCTCCACTTT.

There are a few counts of this clone. The rearrangement links TRBV21-1 to TRBJ2-5. TRBV21-1 is a recognized pseudogene. The CDR3 extends over 16 amino acids. Written as DNA, the CDR3 is TGTGCCAGCAGCAAAGAAAACAGAGACTACCAAGAGACCCAGTACTTC. It yields the protein CASSKENRDYQETQYF.

V is TRBV19 and J is TRBJ1-2; 7 bases are shared with TRBD1. Losses at the gene ends were 5 bases for V and 3 bases for J; bases not matched to a gene: 9. Germline lookup yields CDR1 LNHDA and CDR2 SQIVND (reference sequence). CDR3 length equals 15 residues. The CDR3 reads CASSASRDSYYGYTF. Here the CDR3 DNA reads TGTGCCAGTAGTGCATCCCGGGACAGCTACTATGGCTACACCTTC.

This clone occurred a few times. The chain combines TRBV27 with TRBJ2-7; D remains ambiguous. Trimming stripped 5 bases from V and 0 bases from J, with 17 bases between. In germline, CDR1 is MNHEY, CDR2 SMNVEV (reference sequence). The CDR3 runs to 16 residues. The chain's CDR3 is CASSGYVGRSSYEQYF. The CDR3, as DNA: TGTGCCAGCAGTGGGTACGTGGGCCGTAGCTCCTACGAGCAGTACTTC.

There are a few counts of this clone. At the DNA level, this CDR3 is encoded by other sequences in the same sample as well. The V and J genes are TRBV19 and TRBJ2-1; D gene ambiguous. Germline V gives CDR1 LNHDA, CDR2 SQIVND (reference sequence). V was trimmed by 5 bases and J by 4 bases, leaving 9 bases between them. This CDR3 contains 13 residues. The CDR3 here is CASSPPEYNEQFF. The CDR3 region has the DNA TGTGCCAGTAGTCCGCCGGAGTACAATGAGCAGTTCTTC.

This clone turned up a few times. J is TRBJ2-5 and V is TRBV13; TRBD1 matches 9 bases. V lost 5 bases to trimming and J lost 4 bases; unmatched junction nucleotides: 5. This CDR3 is 14 amino acids long. Germline loops: CDR1 PRHDT, CDR2 FYEKMQ (reference sequence). The CDR3 region is CASSLGQGRETQYF. The CDR3, as DNA: TGTGCCAGCAGCCTGGGACAGGGAAGAGAGACCCAGTACTTC. Looking up the rest from reference TRBV13 and TRBJ2-5 gives the full variable domain: AAGVIQSPRHLIKEKRETATLKCYPIPRHDTVYWYQQGPGQDPQFLISFYEKMQSDKGSIPDRFSAQQFSDYHSELNMSSLELGDSALYFCASSLGQGRETQYFGPGTRLLVL.

This clone was observed a handful of times. V gene TRBV7-2 combines with J gene TRBJ1-1, with a tentative D call TRBD1 (6 bases). CDR3 length: 15 amino acids. Between the trimmed V and J ends, which lost 4 bases and 4 bases, there was a span of 16 bases. Germline V gene sequence: CDR1 SGHTA, CDR2 FQGNSA. Written as DNA, the CDR3 is TGTGCCAGCAGCTCCCCGACAGGCGGGAGCACTGAAGCTTTCTTT. Its protein product is CASSSPTGGSTEAFF.

The rearrangement links TRBV6-5 to TRBJ1-5; possible D gene TRBD1, 5 bases. CDR1 is MNHEY and CDR2 is SVGAGI in the germline V gene. Trimming left V 5 bases short and J 7 bases short, with 12 bases between. This CDR3 is built from 13 residues. CDR3 bases: TGTGCCAGCAGTCCCAGGGTCCACCAGCCCCAGCATTTT. It codes for CASSPRVHQPQHF.

J is TRBJ2-5 and V is TRBV7-9; D remains ambiguous. With 7 bases removed from V and 0 bases from J, the gap between germline ends came to 9 bases. Germline CDR1 SEHNR, CDR2 FQNEAQ (reference sequence). This CDR3 contains 13 residues. In DNA form, the CDR3 reads TGTGCCAGCATCGTCTCGGACCAAGAGACCCAGTACTTC. Translated: CASIVSDQETQYF.

This clone was found a few times. The chain links TRBV7-6 to TRBJ1-5; 8 bases match TRBD1. There are 15 residues in the CDR3. Germline V gives CDR1 SGHVS, CDR2 FNYEAQ. The V segment lost 3 bases and the J segment 0 bases; nucleotides outside the gene matches: 1. DNA of the CDR3: TGTGCCAGCAGCTTGGGACAGGATAGCAATCAGCCCCAGCATTTT. Encoded protein: CASSLGQDSNQPQHF.

The V call is TRBV28, the J call TRBJ2-2; TRBD2 matches at 7 bases. The germline CDR1 and CDR2 sequences are MDHEN and SYDVKM. Germline trimming cut 2 bases from V and 0 bases from J; bases unmatched to any gene: 3. The CDR3 length is 16 residues. CDR3 loop: CASSLRGGPNTGELFF. The CDR3, as DNA: TGTGCCAGCAGTTTACGGGGAGGGCCGAACACCGGGGAGCTGTTTTTT. Complete variable domain (other parts from reference TRBV28 and TRBJ2-2): DVKVTQSSRYLVKRTGEKVFLECVQDMDHENMFWYRQDPGLGLRLIYFSYDVKMKEKGDIPEGYSVSREKKERFSLILESASTNQTSMYLCASSLRGGPNTGELFFGEGSRLTVL.

This clone turned up a few times. The chain combines TRBV13 with TRBJ1-2; D uncertain. From germline, CDR1 is PRHDT and CDR2 FYEKMQ (reference sequence). V was pared by 0 bases and J by 2 bases, with 7 bases between. The CDR3 has 14 residues. CDR3 region: CASSLGQMNYGYTF. The CDR3 region has the DNA TGTGCCAGCAGCTTAGGCCAGATGAACTATGGCTACACCTTC.

This clone was seen more than once but under ten times. V usage is TRBV18 and J usage is TRBJ2-7, with 9 bases identical to TRBD1. Germline CDR1 reads KGHSH; CDR2 reads LQKENI. This CDR3 comprises 15 residues. Unmatched junction bases numbered 9, after V lost 6 bases and J lost 3 bases. The CDR3 loop reads CASSRTGQGVYEQYF. Here the CDR3 DNA reads TGTGCCAGCTCCCGCACGGGACAGGGTGTCTACGAGCAGTACTTC.

The chain links TRBV5-6 to TRBJ2-3, with 9 positions matching TRBD2. Looked up from germline, CDR1 is SGHDT and CDR2 is YYEEEE. V shed 2 bases, J shed 5 bases, and the junction held 12 bases outside the gene matches. The CDR3 consists of 17 residues. The CDR3 nucleotides read TGTGCCAGCAGCTTAACCGGGACTAGCCGGAGAGGAGATACGCAGTATTTT. Its protein is CASSLTGTSRRGDTQYF.

There are a few counts of this clone. The genes are TRBV7-2 and TRBJ2-3; D possibly corresponds to TRBD2 (5 bases). Per the germline V gene, CDR1 is SGHTA and CDR2 is FQGNSA. CDR3 size: 13 residues. V lost 6 bases and J lost 6, with 13 bases in between. The chain's CDR3 is CASSPASGDTQYF. The CDR3 region has the DNA TGTGCCAGCAGTCCCGCCTCGGGGGATACGCAGTATTTT.

Only a few counts were recorded for this clone. This chain joins TRBV7-2 and TRBJ2-2, with D possibly being TRBD2 (5 bases). Germline CDR1 and CDR2: SGHTA and FQGNSA. This CDR3 spans 14 amino acids. The V end lost 4 bases, the J end lost 13 bases, and 19 bases lay between the germline ends. In nucleotides, the CDR3 is TGTGCCAGCAGCTCGTTCGAAGGCGGGCCGGCGCTGTTTTTT. Its protein is CASSSFEGGPALFF.

This clone occurred a few times. The J gene is TRBJ1-3, the V gene TRBV4-3; D ambiguous. This CDR3 spans 15 amino acids. Germline assignment: CDR1 LGHNA and CDR2 YSLEER. Trimming took 1 base from V and 0 from J, leaving 7 bases between them. This chain's CDR3 is CASSQAQISGNTIYF. The CDR3 DNA follows: TGCGCCAGCAGCCAAGCCCAGATCTCTGGAAACACCATATATTTT.

This clone has a handful of counts. V and J are TRBV29-1 and TRBJ1-4, with D unclear. Trimming stripped 5 bases from V and 3 bases from J, with 10 bases between. This CDR3 is built from 13 residues. CDR1 is SQVTM, CDR2 ANQGSEA, per germline. CDR3: CSVSRASNEKLFF. In nucleotides, the CDR3 is TGCAGCGTTAGCCGGGCCTCTAATGAAAAACTGTTTTTT.

This clone was recorded a few times. The chain has TRBV6-5 and TRBJ2-2; D is unresolved. The CDR3 contains 14 residues. V was cut by 0 bases and J by 1 base, with 3 bases left in between. The germline CDR1 and CDR2 sequences are MNHEY and SVGAGI. The chain's CDR3 is CASSYSGNTGELFF. The DNA of the CDR3 is TGTGCCAGCAGTTACTCGGGGAACACCGGGGAGCTGTTTTTT.

This chain uses TRBV29-1 with TRBJ1-2; D might be TRBD1 (5 bases). Looked up from germline, CDR1 is SQVTM and CDR2 is ANQGSEA. The V end was cut by 1 base, the J end by 2 bases, with 14 bases between. The CDR3 extends over 15 amino acids. The CDR3, as DNA: TGCAGCGTTGAAGGTCGGGGCCCCGCGAACTATGGCTACACCTTC. Amino acids: CSVEGRGPANYGYTF.

The rearrangement links TRBV4-3 to TRBJ2-7; D remains ambiguous. The V end was cut by 1 base, the J end by 4 bases, with 14 bases between. Looked up from germline, CDR1 is LGHNA and CDR2 is YSLEER. CDR3 length: 15 residues. CDR3 nucleotide sequence: TGCGCCAGCAGCCAAGCGAGCCGCGCGCGGTACGAGCAGTACTTC. This gives the protein CASSQASRARYEQYF.

CDR3 in amino acids: CASSSASGYNEQFF. Here the CDR3 DNA reads TGTGCCAGCAGCTCAGCTAGCGGGTACAATGAGCAGTTCTTC. V gene TRBV7-2 combines with J gene TRBJ2-1; 8 nucleotides match TRBD2. Unmatched junction bases numbered 3, after V lost 4 bases and J lost 4 bases. The CDR3 contains 14 residues. The germline gives CDR1 SGHTA, CDR2 FQGNSA.

This clone was seen a handful of times. V usage is TRBV9 and J usage is TRBJ2-1; the D gene is possibly TRBD1 (5 bases). The V gene lost 0 bases and the J gene lost 0 bases, with 13 bases spanning the gap. The CDR3 contains 17 residues. The germline gives CDR1 SGDLS, CDR2 YYNGEE. CDR3 nucleotide sequence: TGTGCCAGCAGCGTAGTCGACAGCTACAGCTCCTACAATGAGCAGTTCTTC. Translating gives CASSVVDSYSSYNEQFF.

The chain joins TRBV19 to TRBJ2-4, with a weak D call TRBD2 (6 bases). The V end was cut by 8 bases, the J end by 0 bases, with 11 bases between. Germline CDR1 LNHDA, CDR2 SQIVND (reference sequence). The CDR3 covers 14 residues. The CDR3 here is CASGRTLAKNIQYF. CDR3 in DNA: TGTGCCAGTGGGAGGACCCTAGCCAAAAACATTCAGTACTTC.